This paragraph reports one T cell receptor beta chain. CDR1 SGHRS and CDR2 YFSETQ come from the germline V gene. The CDR3 length is 12 residues. The V gene end was trimmed by 7 bases and the J gene end by 13 bases; junction bases not matched to a gene: 8. The sample belongs to a study of blood T cell repertoires in COVID-19. The assay was immunoSEQ multiplex PCR, and TCRdb's table has in-frame clones only and misses some. The sample lists 140,000 or so clones; around nine tenths were seen once. This clonotype was sampled from a woman aged 50 to 60 with active or convalescent COVID-19. The V call is TRBV5-1, the J call TRBJ1-6, with TRBD1 matching over 7 bases. The specimen sequenced was peripheral blood. The CDR3 protein is CASPGTAGPLHF. The CDR3 DNA sequence: TGCGCCAGCCCCGGGACAGCAGGTCCCCTCCACTTT.